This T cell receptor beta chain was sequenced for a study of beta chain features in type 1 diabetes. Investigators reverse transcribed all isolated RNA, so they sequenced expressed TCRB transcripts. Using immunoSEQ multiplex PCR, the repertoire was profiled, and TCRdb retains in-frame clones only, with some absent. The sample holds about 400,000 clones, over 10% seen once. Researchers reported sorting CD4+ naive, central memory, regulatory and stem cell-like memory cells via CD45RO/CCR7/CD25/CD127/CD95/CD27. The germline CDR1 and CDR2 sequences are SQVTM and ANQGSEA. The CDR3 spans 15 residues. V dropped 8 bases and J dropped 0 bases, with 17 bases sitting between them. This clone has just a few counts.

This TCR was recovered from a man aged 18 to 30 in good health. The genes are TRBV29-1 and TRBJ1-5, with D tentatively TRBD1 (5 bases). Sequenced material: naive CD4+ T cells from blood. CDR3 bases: TGCAGCAAACCGCGACGGGACTTTAGCAATCAGCCCCAGCATTTT. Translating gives CSKPRRDFSNQPQHF.